This T cell receptor beta chain is drawn from a study of regulatory T cells in long-lasting Graves disease. Overall study findings and caveats: The analysis examined peripheral blood only and excluded thyroid tissue.

Specified time point: newly diagnosed GD, antithyroid drugs for less than 3 months. PBMC RNA was the source of the TCR library. Worth noting for this clonotype: Its target is not known.

Relying on iRepertoire HTBI primers and Arm-PCR of CDR3 regions, the team built TCR beta libraries. A single record per CDR3 protein comes from TCRdb applying MiXCR to the multiplex PCR reads. The profile shows about 530,000 distinct CDR3 sequences, 16% of them singletons. The ends lost 8 bases at V and 6 bases at J; junction bases unmatched: 18. Germline V gene lookup returns CDR1 MNHNS and CDR2 SASEGT. This CDR3 is 16 amino acids long. Another study also made use of these data, one on T cells in Graves' hyperthyroidism and ophthalmopathy. From that second work: A lack of ophthalmopathy progression within 18 months defined stable Graves' hyperthyroidism.

The genes are TRBV6-1 and TRBJ1-2, with 7 bases lining up with TRBD1. This TCR derives from a middle-aged woman with Graves disease. Here the sequenced sample was peripheral blood mononuclear cells (PBMCs), taken at new diagnosis, from a patient treated with antithyroid drugs. The CDR3 region has the DNA TGTGCCAGCGGGACCTTCCTACAGGGGAAGGGGAATGGCTACACCTTC. This gives the protein CASGTFLQGKGNGYTF.